Presented here are 29 T cell receptor beta chains from one specimen sequenced in a study of blood T cell repertoires in COVID-19. Generated by immunoSEQ multiplex PCR, the TCRdb table keeps only in-frame clones and is missing some. The sample holds roughly 120,000 clones; roughly nine tenths are singletons and the top ten take 25% to 35%. Sequencing used peripheral blood. The receptors come from a man in his 70s with active or convalescent COVID-19.

The genes are TRBV6-5 and TRBJ2-2; 7 nucleotides match TRBD1. Germline values: CDR1 MNHEY, CDR2 SVGAGI. With V trimmed by 9 bases and J by 1 base, 2 bases remained unmatched. This CDR3 is 13 amino acids long. CDR3 sequence (DNA): TGTGCCAGTCACAGGGGGAACACCGGGGAGCTGTTTTTT. This codes for CASHRGNTGELFF.

The chain combines TRBV6-2 or TRBV6-3 with TRBJ1-1; 8 bases are a match to TRBD1. CDR3 size: 14 residues. Per the germline V gene, CDR1 is MNHEY and CDR2 is SVGEGT. Unmatched junction bases numbered 8, after V lost 0 bases and J lost 11 bases. The CDR3 protein is CASSYSADRAKAFF. For the CDR3, the DNA is TGTGCCAGCAGTTACTCGGCGGACAGGGCTAAGGCTTTCTTT.

The V call is TRBV15, the J call TRBJ1-6; D may be TRBD1 (6 bases). V was pared by 9 bases and J by 0 bases, with 18 bases between. The CDR3 covers 17 residues. Per germline, CDR1 LNHNV and CDR2 YYDKDF (reference sequence). CDR3 bases: TGTGCCACTACAAGAGGGGGTGGGGACTCCTATAATTCACCCCTCCACTTT. Translated, it gives CATTRGGGDSYNSPLHF.

J is TRBJ1-2 and V is TRBV4-1, with TRBD1 as a possible D gene (6 bases). The CDR3 runs to 12 residues. Trimming left V 4 bases short and J 8 bases short, with 11 bases between. CDR1 is MGHRA and CDR2 is YSYEKL in the germline V gene. In nucleotides, the CDR3 is TGCGCCAGCAGCCGAGACAGGTTGGGCTACACCTTC. Translation: CASSRDRLGYTF.

V usage is TRBV25-1 and J usage is TRBJ2-4, with D uncertain. Germline CDR1 MGHDK, CDR2 SYGVNS. The CDR3 is 14 amino acids. Trimming left V 2 bases short and J 8 bases short, with 13 bases between. The CDR3 reads CASSEISLDDIQYF. CDR3 nucleotide sequence: TGTGCCAGCAGTGAAATTAGCTTGGATGACATTCAGTACTTC.

J is TRBJ1-2 and V is TRBV7-9, with D maybe TRBD1 (5 bases). CDR1 is SEHNR, CDR2 FQNEAQ, per germline (reference sequence). The CDR3 spans 14 residues. V dropped 5 bases and J dropped 7 bases, with 17 bases sitting between them. CDR3 nucleotide sequence: TGTGCCAGCAGCAATAACCCCAGGGATTCTGGCTACACCTTC. Its translation: CASSNNPRDSGYTF. The whole variable domain, remainder taken from reference TRBV7-9 and TRBJ1-2, is DTGVSQNPRHKITKRGQNVTFRCDPISEHNRLYWYRQTLGQGPEFLTYFQNEAQLEKSRLLSDRFSAERPKGSFSTLEIQRTEQGDSAMYLCASSNNPRDSGYTFGSGTRLTVV.

The chain carries TRBV19 and TRBJ2-1, with 11 bases matching TRBD1. The CDR3 covers 14 residues. The germline gives CDR1 LNHDA, CDR2 SQIVND (reference sequence). The junction had 9 bases not matched to a gene; V was cut back by 8 bases and J by 9 bases. Written as DNA, the CDR3 is TGTGCCAGTGGGGAGGGACAGGGGGAATTTGAGCAGTTCTTC. This gives the protein CASGEGQGEFEQFF.

The chain links TRBV30 to TRBJ2-2, with a possible D match to TRBD2 (6 bases). Per germline, CDR1 GTSNPN and CDR2 SVGIG (reference sequence). Trimming removed 0 bases from V and 1 base from J, with 9 bases in between. There are 15 residues in the CDR3. The CDR3 region is CAWSVGLMNTGELFF. CDR3 nucleotides: TGTGCCTGGAGTGTGGGACTTATGAACACCGGGGAGCTGTTTTTT.

The chain combines TRBV5-1 with TRBJ2-7; 7 nucleotides agree with TRBD2. The CDR3 runs 13 residues. Germline V lookup: CDR1 SGHRS, CDR2 YFSETQ. The J segment lost 6 bases and the V segment lost 2 bases, leaving 5 bases of the junction unmatched. CDR3 sequence (DNA): TGCGCCAGCAGCTTCGGCACTAGCGTCGAGCAGTACTTC. Residues: CASSFGTSVEQYF.

This chain links TRBV5-1 with TRBJ1-5, with D possibly TRBD1 on 6 matching bases. Germline V gene data show CDR1 as SGHRS and CDR2 as YFSETQ. Trimming took 4 bases from V and 1 from J, leaving 12 bases between them. The CDR3 has 15 residues. The CDR3 DNA reads as TGCGCCAGCAGCCCAGGGGAGTCAAGCAATCAGCCCCAGCATTTT. This sequence encodes CASSPGESSNQPQHF.

The rearrangement uses TRBV6-5 and TRBJ2-7; D possibly corresponds to TRBD2 (6 bases). CDR3 length equals 16 residues. Germline V gene data show CDR1 as MNHEY and CDR2 as SVGAGI. Trimming left V 2 bases short and J 3 bases short, with 17 bases between. In nucleotides, the CDR3 is TGTGCCAGCAGTTACGGAAACCCTCCGGGGGACTACGAGCAGTACTTC. This sequence encodes CASSYGNPPGDYEQYF.

The chain combines TRBV2 with TRBJ2-3; 8 nucleotides align to TRBD1. Trimming took 3 bases from V and 4 from J; bases not matched to a gene: 6. The CDR3 is made up of 15 amino acids. Germline values: CDR1 SNHLY, CDR2 FYNNEI. The CDR3 spells CASSDRRGQADTQYF. DNA of the CDR3: TGTGCCAGCAGTGATCGCAGGGGGCAGGCAGATACGCAGTATTTT.

This rearrangement joins TRBV18 to TRBJ1-3, with D possibly matching TRBD1 (5 bases). V lost 1 base and J lost 0, with 10 bases in between. The CDR3 contains 16 residues. CDR1 is KGHSH, CDR2 LQKENI, per germline. The CDR3 DNA reads TGTGCCAGCTCACCACAACAGGCTTCCTCTGGAAACACCATATATTTT. It translates to CASSPQQASSGNTIYF.

The rearrangement uses TRBV10-3 and TRBJ1-5; D gene unclear. The CDR3 consists of 17 residues. Germline CDR1 and CDR2: ENHRY and SYGVKD. Trimming took off 0 bases at V and 1 base at J, with 13 bases between the two ends. The chain's CDR3 is CAISESGGTLSNQPQHF. The CDR3 DNA follows: TGTGCCATCAGTGAGTCGGGAGGCACTTTAAGCAATCAGCCCCAGCATTTT.

The gene calls are TRBV9 and TRBJ2-2; 8 bases agree with TRBD1. The CDR3 spans 15 residues. The junction had 4 bases not matched to a gene; V was cut back by 0 bases and J by 6 bases. Germline loops: CDR1 SGDLS, CDR2 YYNGEE. CDR3 in DNA: TGTGCCAGCAGCGTAGACCAGGGGGCGTCCGGGGAGCTGTTTTTT. Translated: CASSVDQGASGELFF.

This sequence joins TRBV7-8 and TRBJ2-7, with D tentatively TRBD1 (5 bases). Deletions cut 2 bases from V and 5 bases from J, with 10 bases between. This CDR3 has 13 amino acids. The germline CDR1 and CDR2 sequences are SGHVS and FQNEAQ. The CDR3 is CASSLNQGDEQYF. The DNA of the CDR3 is TGTGCCAGCAGCTTAAACCAGGGCGACGAGCAGTACTTC.

The chain is built from TRBV19 and TRBJ1-2; TRBD1 matches 9 bases. There are 13 residues in the CDR3. Per germline, CDR1 LNHDA and CDR2 SQIVND (reference sequence). V was pared by 7 bases and J by 2 bases, with 2 bases of the junction left unmatched. This chain's CDR3 is CASMDRGNYGYTF. In nucleotides, the CDR3 is TGTGCCAGTATGGACAGGGGCAACTATGGCTACACCTTC.

The chain links TRBV7-2 to TRBJ2-7, with 7 nucleotides matching TRBD2. The CDR3 runs 16 residues. Looked up from germline, CDR1 is SGHTA and CDR2 is FQGNSA. V gave up 1 base and J gave up 3 bases; unmatched junction bases: 9. As DNA, the CDR3 is TGTGCCAGCAGCTTAGGAGGGTTAGCGGGCTTCTACGAGCAGTACTTC. This encodes CASSLGGLAGFYEQYF.

This clone was observed a single time. At one end the junction does not follow the germline gene, possibly because of a read error. The genes are TRBV2 and TRBJ1-2, with 7 bases lining up with TRBD1. The length of the CDR3 is 14 residues. From germline, CDR1 is SNHLY and CDR2 FYNNEI. As DNA, the CDR3 is TGTGCCAGCACTGAATTGGGACAGCCGAACGGCTACACCTTC. This encodes CASTELGQPNGYTF.

The chain carries TRBV7-3 and TRBJ2-3; 8 bases line up with TRBD2. This CDR3 has 19 amino acids. The trim removed 2 bases at V and 0 bases at J, leaving 13 bases unmatched. Looked up from germline, CDR1 is SGHTA and CDR2 is FQGTGA. CDR3 in DNA: TGTGCCAGCAGCTTATGGGGGACTAGGCTTGGTTCTAGCACAGATACGCAGTATTTT. Translation: CASSLWGTRLGSSTDTQYF.

The chain has TRBV7-9 and TRBJ2-3; the match to TRBD1 covers 9 bases. After removal of 4 bases from V and 0 bases from J, the junction contained 2 bases not matched to a gene. Germline V gene sequence: CDR1 SEHNR, CDR2 FQNEAQ (reference sequence). CDR3 length: 15 amino acids. CDR3 bases: TGTGCCAGCAGCTCGGGACAGGGTAGCACAGATACGCAGTATTTT. This encodes CASSSGQGSTDTQYF.

The chain couples TRBV18 to TRBJ1-1, with no clear D. Trimming took off 2 bases at V and 7 bases at J, with 11 bases between the two ends. Germline assignment: CDR1 KGHSH and CDR2 LQKENI. The CDR3 contains 13 residues. The CDR3 sequence is CASSPGLEVEAFF. The CDR3 DNA reads as TGTGCCAGCTCACCAGGGTTGGAGGTTGAAGCTTTCTTT. The variable domain in full, with the rest retrieved from reference TRBV18 and TRBJ1-1, is NAGVMQNPRHLVRRRGQEARLRCSPMKGHSHVYWYRQLPEEGLKFMVYLQKENIIDESGMPKERFSAEFPKEGPSILRIQQVVRGDSAAYFCASSPGLEVEAFFGQGTRLTVV.

The V and J genes are TRBV28 and TRBJ2-7; 12 nucleotides match TRBD2. Germline assignment: CDR1 MDHEN and CDR2 SYDVKM. With V trimmed by 6 bases and J by 2 bases, 5 bases remained unmatched. The length of the CDR3 is 15 residues. Written as DNA, the CDR3 is TGTGCCAGCAGGAAAGGACTAGCGGGAACCTACGAGCAGTACTTC. Amino acid sequence: CASRKGLAGTYEQYF.

The chain carries TRBV6-6 and TRBJ1-3; tentatively, D is TRBD1 (5 bases). This CDR3 region has 16 residues. The ends were cut back, 0 bases at V and 0 bases at J, with 9 bases in the middle. CDR1 MNHNY and CDR2 SVGAGI come from the germline V gene (reference sequence). The CDR3: CASSYSDTYSGNTIYF. The CDR3 DNA sequence: TGTGCCAGCAGTTACTCGGACACCTACTCTGGAAACACCATATATTTT.

CDR3 amino acids: CASSTVTSGEQYF. The CDR3 coding sequence is TGTGCCAGTAGTACGGTGACTAGCGGCGAGCAGTACTTC. V is TRBV19 and J is TRBJ2-7; 9 nucleotides agree with TRBD2. This CDR3 comprises 13 residues. Trimming removed 4 bases from V and 6 bases from J; junction bases left unmatched: 4. Germline CDR1 is LNHDA and CDR2 is SQIVND (reference sequence).

The chain has TRBV11-2 and TRBJ2-1; TRBD2 is a possible D gene (6 bases). V gave up 5 bases and J gave up 3 bases, with 14 bases separating them. The germline V gene has CDR1 SGHAT and CDR2 FQNNGV. The CDR3 runs to 15 residues. In DNA, the CDR3 is TGTGCCAGCAGCCCAGGCCTAGCGAGCTACAATGAGCAGTTCTTC. The encoded protein is CASSPGLASYNEQFF.

The V call is TRBV6-1, the J call TRBJ1-2, with D hard to call. There are 15 residues in the CDR3. Germline CDR1 is MNHNS and CDR2 is SASEGT. V was cut by 0 bases and J by 8 bases, with 16 bases left in between. As DNA, the CDR3 is TGTGCCAGCAGTGAAGCTGGGGTCCGATCGGGAGGCTACACCTTC. Translating it yields CASSEAGVRSGGYTF.

The chain carries TRBV27 and TRBJ1-5; TRBD1 aligns across 9 bases. The CDR3 contains 15 residues. CDR1 MNHEY and CDR2 SMNVEV come from the germline V gene (reference sequence). Trimming at V came to 2 bases and at J to 4 bases, leaving 3 bases not matched to a gene. The CDR3 sequence is CASSLAGTGNQPQHF. The CDR3 DNA follows: TGTGCCAGCAGTTTAGCCGGGACAGGGAATCAGCCCCAGCATTTT.

The chain combines TRBV27 with TRBJ2-1; tentative D call: TRBD2 (6 bases). Looked up from germline, CDR1 is MNHEY and CDR2 is SMNVEV (reference sequence). V shed 4 bases and J shed 0 bases, with 16 bases lying between them. The CDR3 is made up of 17 amino acids. The chain's CDR3 is CASSWEAGPSSYNEQFF. The CDR3 DNA sequence: TGTGCCAGCAGTTGGGAGGCGGGGCCTAGCTCCTACAATGAGCAGTTCTTC.